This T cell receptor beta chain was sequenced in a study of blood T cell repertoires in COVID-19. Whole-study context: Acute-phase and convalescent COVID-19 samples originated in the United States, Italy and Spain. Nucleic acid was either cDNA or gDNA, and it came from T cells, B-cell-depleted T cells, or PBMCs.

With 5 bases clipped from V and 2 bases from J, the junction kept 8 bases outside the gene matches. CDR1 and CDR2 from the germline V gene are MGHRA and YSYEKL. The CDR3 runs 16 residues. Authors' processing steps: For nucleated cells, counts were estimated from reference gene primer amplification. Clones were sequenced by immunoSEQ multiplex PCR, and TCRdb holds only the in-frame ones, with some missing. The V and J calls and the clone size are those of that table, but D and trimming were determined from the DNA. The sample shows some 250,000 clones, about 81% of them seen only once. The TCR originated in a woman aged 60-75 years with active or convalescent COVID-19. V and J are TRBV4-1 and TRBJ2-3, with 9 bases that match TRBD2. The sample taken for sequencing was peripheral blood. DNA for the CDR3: TGCGCCAGCAGCTTTTTACTAGCGGGCCTCACAGATACGCAGTATTTT. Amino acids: CASSFLLAGLTDTQYF.